The TCR beta chain under discussion was sequenced for a study of shared clonotypes between healthy human individuals. For the study at large: For every donor, three CD4 naive, three CD4 memory, two CD8 naive and one CD8 memory plates were used. Study-level results: Generation of non-shared clonotypes was less probable than generation of clonotypes shared by all four donors. Richness estimates generally favored naive over memory subsets.

In germline, CDR1 is MDHEN, CDR2 SYDVKM. The CDR3 consists of 14 residues. The V gene end was trimmed by 5 bases and the J gene end by 3 bases; junction bases not matched to a gene: 2. Turning to this clone: Its target is not known.

Each sorted subset replicate got 200 ng genomic DNA, 25,000 to 35,000 genomes. The method was immunoSEQ multiplex PCR; TCRdb's version includes in-frame clones alone and lacks a portion of them. Altogether about 1.1 million clones are present, about 80% being singletons, with the ten largest covering over 0.8%. The chain joins TRBV28 to TRBJ2-3; 10 bases match TRBD1. This clonotype originated in a man aged 18 to 29 in good health. Some clones in this sample may be carry-over from other donors' samples. Sequenced material: memory CD4+ T cells from PBMCs. Subset defined: CD45RA-negative fraction. Here the CDR3 DNA reads TGTGCCAGCAGTACGGGACAGGGGACAGATACGCAGTATTTT. Its translation: CASSTGQGTDTQYF.